These 32 T cell receptor beta chains came from one sample sequenced in a study of human T cells and chemical hapten exposure. Sample time point: patch test 1, 2 weeks after DPC sensitization. Treatment noted: therapeutic diphenylcyclopropenone sensitization with weekly scalp DPC. TCRdb itself ran the RACE reads through MiXCR, one entry per CDR3 protein. The sample has fewer than 200,000 distinct CDR3 sequences, 20% to 25% seen once. The sequenced sample was whole blood, obtained in connection with sensitization to the hapten diphenylcyclopropenone (DPC). These receptors all come from a woman aged 45 to 65 with alopecia areata. Some clones in this sample may be carry-over from other donors' samples.

This clonotype was detected only a few times. The chain links TRBV5-6 to TRBJ2-1; 11 bases line up with TRBD1. V dropped 2 bases and J dropped 9; count of bases not matched to a gene: 10. This CDR3 has 16 residues. The germline V gene encodes CDR1 SGHDT and CDR2 YYEEEE. This chain's CDR3 is CASSFSPGQGVPEQFF. CDR3 sequence (DNA): TGTGCCAGCAGCTTTTCCCCGGGACAGGGGGTCCCTGAGCAGTTCTTC.

This clonotype was observed a handful of times. The chain is built from TRBV20-1 and TRBJ2-1, with D possibly matching TRBD2 (5 bases). Trimming removed 3 bases at V and 7 bases at J, with 10 bases between. The CDR3 is 12 residues long. Germline CDR1 DFQATT, CDR2 SNEGSKA (reference sequence). CDR3 amino acids: CSARRAENEQFF. CDR3 DNA sequence: TGCAGTGCTAGGAGGGCCGAGAATGAGCAGTTCTTC.

This clonotype was found a few times. V usage is TRBV10-3 and J usage is TRBJ2-1; D might be TRBD2 (6 bases). The ends were cut back, 10 bases at V and 7 bases at J, with 20 bases in the middle. Germline-derived CDR1 and CDR2 are ENHRY and SYGVKD. CDR3 length: 14 residues. CDR3 bases: TGTGCCACCGCGCCGGGAGATGGTTGGAATGAGCAGTTCTTC. Amino acids: CATAPGDGWNEQFF.

The sample holds a few counts of this clonotype. This chain uses TRBV5-1 with TRBJ2-7, with 10 bases lining up with TRBD2. CDR1 is SGHRS and CDR2 is YFSETQ in the germline V gene. The CDR3 length is 15 residues. V lost 3 bases and J lost 1; bases outside the gene matches: 4. CDR3 DNA sequence: TGCGCCAGCAGCTCCGGACTAGCGGCATCCTACGAGCAGTACTTC. Amino acids: CASSSGLAASYEQYF.

The genes are TRBV7-9 and TRBJ2-1, with 9 positions matching TRBD2. The CDR3 contains 12 residues. Looked up from germline, CDR1 is SEHNR and CDR2 is FQNEAQ (reference sequence). Unmatched junction bases numbered 5, after V lost 3 bases and J lost 14 bases. DNA for the CDR3: TGTGCCAGCAGCTTGGCGGGAGGGCCAAAGTTCTTC. This encodes CASSLAGGPKFF.

This clonotype was detected only a few times. The CDR3 DNA follows: TGCGCCAGCAGCTCCAGCGGGACCCTCACAGATACGCAGTATTTT. It translates to CASSSSGTLTDTQYF. This chain uses TRBV5-1 with TRBJ2-3; 7 bases match TRBD2. The CDR3 is 15 amino acids. Trimming cost V 3 bases and J 2 bases; bases outside gene matches: 6. Looked up from germline, CDR1 is SGHRS and CDR2 is YFSETQ.

The sample holds a few counts of this clonotype. V gene TRBV18 combines with J gene TRBJ1-1, with 7 bases identical to TRBD1. The trim removed 2 bases at V and 3 bases at J, leaving 3 bases unmatched. CDR1 and CDR2 (germline): KGHSH, LQKENI. The CDR3 is 14 amino acids. CDR3 bases: TGTGCCAGCTCACCATGGGGACAGTACACTGAAGCTTTCTTT. It is translated as CASSPWGQYTEAFF.

This clonotype appeared a few times. V is TRBV2 and J is TRBJ2-2; TRBD2 matches at 13 bases. The length of the CDR3 is 15 residues. With 6 bases clipped from V and 7 bases from J, the junction kept 5 bases outside the gene matches. CDR1 and CDR2 from the germline V gene are SNHLY and FYNNEI. The CDR3 protein is CASSWTSGSGGELFF. DNA of the CDR3: TGTGCCAGCAGCTGGACTAGCGGGAGTGGCGGGGAGCTGTTTTTT.

This sequence joins TRBV4-2 and TRBJ2-3, with 12 bases fitting TRBD2. The CDR3 spans 14 residues. The V gene's germline CDR1 is LGHNA and CDR2 YNFKEQ. After removal of 9 bases from V and 4 bases from J, the junction contained 5 bases not matched to a gene. The CDR3 bases are TGTGCCAGTCAGACTAGCGGGAGCGCAGATACGCAGTATTTT. Encoded protein: CASQTSGSADTQYF.

The gene calls are TRBV20-1 and TRBJ2-5; possibly TRBD2 for D (5 bases). Germline V gene sequence: CDR1 DFQATT, CDR2 SNEGSKA (reference sequence). Trimming stripped 5 bases from V and 4 bases from J, with 14 bases between. The CDR3 consists of 13 residues. The CDR3 DNA is TGCAGTGCTGACTTCCTAGCAGCAGAGACCCAGTACTTC. The encoded protein is CSADFLAAETQYF.

This clonotype was picked up a small number of times. This sequence joins TRBV12-3 or TRBV12-4 and TRBJ1-1; TRBD1 matches at 7 bases. The trim removed 1 base at V and 3 bases at J, leaving 2 bases unmatched. This CDR3 is built from 14 residues. The CDR3 reads CASSLGRGDTEAFF. CDR3 DNA sequence: TGTGCCAGCAGTTTAGGCAGGGGGGACACTGAAGCTTTCTTT.

Many counts were recorded for this clonotype. The rearrangement uses TRBV5-6 and TRBJ2-6; D is uncertain. The CDR3 runs 14 residues. Per the germline V gene, CDR1 is SGHDT and CDR2 is YYEEEE. V lost 0 bases and J lost 2, with 3 bases in between. The CDR3 spells CASSLGAGANVLTF. The DNA for the CDR3 is TGTGCCAGCAGCTTGGGGGCTGGGGCCAACGTCCTGACTTTC.

This sequence joins TRBV3-1 and TRBJ1-1, with D unresolved. The germline CDR1 and CDR2 sequences are LGHDT and YNNKEL (reference sequence). The CDR3 spans 15 residues. Between the trimmed V and J ends, which lost 1 base and 0 bases, there was a span of 9 bases. The CDR3 DNA sequence: TGTGCCAGCAGCCAAGCATACAGATTGAACACTGAAGCTTTCTTT. It is translated as CASSQAYRLNTEAFF.

This clonotype was detected many times. The DNA for the CDR3 is TGTGCCAGCAGCTCCACAGATACGCAGTATTTT. Translating it yields CASSSTDTQYF. This chain links TRBV18 with TRBJ2-3; D remains unclear. In germline, CDR1 is KGHSH, CDR2 LQKENI. Trimming removed 8 bases from V and 2 bases from J, with 5 bases in between. This CDR3 region has 11 residues.

V gene TRBV6-5 combines with J gene TRBJ2-2; 10 bases are a match to TRBD1. The CDR3 consists of 16 residues. V lost 6 bases to trimming and J lost 3 bases; unmatched junction nucleotides: 7. Germline CDR1 MNHEY, CDR2 SVGAGI. CDR3 amino acids: CASSLGTGAHTGELFF. The CDR3 DNA reads as TGTGCCAGCAGCCTAGGGACAGGGGCGCACACCGGGGAGCTGTTTTTT.

To note about this clonotype: The germline gene is not matched at one end of the junction; a read error may be the cause. The V and J genes are TRBV9 and TRBJ1-2; TRBD1 aligns across 7 bases. CDR1 is SGDLS and CDR2 is YYNGEE in the germline V gene. CDR3 length equals 14 residues. For the CDR3, the DNA is TGTGCCAGCAGCGTAGGGGACAGCCCCTATGGCTACAACTTC. The encoded protein is CASSVGDSPYGYNF.

This clonotype was recorded at least ten times. V usage is TRBV15 and J usage is TRBJ1-1, with TRBD1 as a possible D gene (5 bases). Germline V gene data show CDR1 as LNHNV and CDR2 as YYDKDF (reference sequence). Trimming shortened V by 1 base and J by 0 bases, and 15 bases separated the two germline ends. CDR3 length: 17 amino acids. The CDR3 reads CATSRVRGGQMNTEAFF. CDR3 nucleotides: TGTGCCACCAGCAGAGTAAGGGGAGGCCAAATGAACACTGAAGCTTTCTTT.

This clonotype was counted between two and nine times. The chain combines TRBV25-1 with TRBJ2-7; tentatively, D is TRBD2 (6 bases). This CDR3 comprises 16 residues. The germline gives CDR1 MGHDK, CDR2 SYGVNS. Trimming cost V 2 bases and J 7 bases, with 21 bases left between them. DNA of the CDR3: TGTGCCAGCAGTGAAACTGGGCCTCATCGGAGGGAAGAGCAGTACTTC. Its translation is CASSETGPHRREEQYF.

This clonotype has more than one count but fewer than ten. V gene TRBV7-9 combines with J gene TRBJ1-1; D may be TRBD1 (5 bases). The V gene's germline CDR1 is SEHNR and CDR2 FQNEAQ (reference sequence). Trimming took 1 base from V and 0 from J, leaving 24 bases between them. The CDR3 is made up of 20 amino acids. The CDR3 reads CASSLVWSAGEGPLNTEAFF. Written as DNA, the CDR3 is TGTGCCAGCAGCTTAGTTTGGTCGGCGGGGGAGGGACCTTTGAACACTGAAGCTTTCTTT. Full variable domain (remainder filled in from reference TRBV7-9 and TRBJ1-1): DTGVSQNPRHKITKRGQNVTFRCDPISEHNRLYWYRQTLGQGPEFLTYFQNEAQLEKSRLLSDRFSAERPKGSFSTLEIQRTEQGDSAMYLCASSLVWSAGEGPLNTEAFFGQGTRLTVV.

V gene TRBV29-1 combines with J gene TRBJ2-1; 8 bases agree with TRBD2. Trimming removed 3 bases from V and 4 bases from J; junction bases left unmatched: 8. The CDR3 extends over 15 amino acids. The germline CDR1 and CDR2 sequences are SQVTM and ANQGSEA. The CDR3 DNA is TGCAGCGTTGACCTAGCGGGCAGGACGTACAATGAGCAGTTCTTC. Protein product: CSVDLAGRTYNEQFF.

This clonotype has a handful of counts. In nucleotides, the CDR3 is TGTGCCAGCAGTGGGGGGGACCGTCCAAATCAGCCCCAGCATTTT. Protein product: CASSGGDRPNQPQHF. The V call is TRBV6-2 or TRBV6-3, the J call TRBJ1-5; a weak D match, TRBD1 (5 bases). Germline CDR1 MNHEY, CDR2 SVGEGT. This CDR3 is 15 amino acids long. Trimming left V 5 bases short and J 4 bases short, with 15 bases between.

This clonotype showed up just a few times. V gene TRBV12-3 or TRBV12-4 combines with J gene TRBJ2-1; D ambiguous. V was cut by 3 bases and J by 6 bases, with 9 bases left in between. This CDR3 region has 13 residues. CDR3 protein: CASSFWPSNEQFF. CDR3 sequence (DNA): TGTGCCAGCAGTTTTTGGCCCTCCAATGAGCAGTTCTTC.

This clonotype has just a few counts. The chain is built from TRBV29-1 and TRBJ2-1; TRBD2 agrees at 7 bases. The germline gives CDR1 SQVTM, CDR2 ANQGSEA. This CDR3 contains 14 residues. J was trimmed by 9 bases and V by 0 bases; bases with no gene match: 8. The CDR3 protein is CSVEEGGVFGEQFF. CDR3 DNA: TGCAGCGTTGAAGAGGGAGGGGTCTTTGGTGAGCAGTTCTTC.

The gene calls are TRBV24-1 and TRBJ2-2, with D possibly TRBD2 on 5 matching bases. The CDR3 has 17 residues. Germline V lookup: CDR1 KGHDR, CDR2 SFDVKD. Trimming left V 4 bases short and J 2 bases short, with 16 bases between. CDR3 region: CATSDTHGRGNTGELFF. CDR3 in DNA: TGTGCCACCAGTGACACCCATGGACGGGGAAACACCGGGGAGCTGTTTTTT.

CDR3 DNA sequence: TGTGCCAGCAGCTTGGGGACAGGGGTTTATCAGCCCCAGCATTTT. Amino acids: CASSLGTGVYQPQHF. The chain uses TRBV5-5 and TRBJ1-5, with TRBD1 matching 9 bases. The J segment lost 5 bases and the V segment lost 0 bases, leaving 3 bases of the junction unmatched. Germline loops: CDR1 SGHKS, CDR2 YYEKEE (reference sequence). The CDR3 has 15 residues.

J is TRBJ2-3 and V is TRBV19, with a weak D call TRBD2 (5 bases). The CDR3 consists of 15 residues. The germline V gene has CDR1 LNHDA and CDR2 SQIVND (reference sequence). The V end was cut by 6 bases, the J end by 1 base, with 14 bases between. The DNA of the CDR3 is TGTGCCAGTAGCGGCAGGCTCGGGGGCACAGATACGCAGTATTTT. Protein: CASSGRLGGTDTQYF.

The J gene is TRBJ1-4, the V gene TRBV3-1; no firm D call. The CDR3 is 13 amino acids. CDR1 is LGHDT, CDR2 YNNKEL, per germline (reference sequence). Trimming left V 4 bases short and J 5 bases short, with 8 bases between. CDR3 protein: CASSPPRNEKLFF. In DNA form, the CDR3 reads TGTGCCAGCAGCCCCCCAAGGAATGAAAAACTGTTTTTT.

The V call is TRBV19, the J call TRBJ1-1; TRBD1 might be the D (5 bases). Germline V CDR1 and CDR2: LNHDA, SQIVND (reference sequence). This CDR3 region has 14 residues. Trimming took 5 bases from V and 5 from J, leaving 15 bases between them. The CDR3: CASSYSGGTTEAFF. The CDR3 nucleotides read TGTGCCAGTAGTTACAGTGGGGGGACGACTGAAGCTTTCTTT. Combining the CDR3 with reference TRBV19 and TRBJ1-1 gives the whole variable domain DGGITQSPKYLFRKEGQNVTLSCEQNLNHDAMYWYRQDPGQGLRLIYYSQIVNDFQKGDIAEGYSVSREKKESFPLTVTSAQKNPTAFYLCASSYSGGTTEAFFGQGTRLTVV.

The table lists this clonotype with a count of one. This chain uses TRBV5-1 with TRBJ1-4, with TRBD1 as a possible D gene (5 bases). The CDR3 is 21 amino acids. V lost 4 bases to trimming and J lost 0 bases, with 28 bases between them. CDR1 SGHRS and CDR2 YFSETQ come from the germline V gene. The CDR3 nucleotides are TGCGCCAGCAGCCCCCTGAGTGGAGGAGTAAGGGGCAGAACAACTAATGAAAAACTGTTTTTT. It translates to CASSPLSGGVRGRTTNEKLFF.

The chain employs TRBV25-1 and TRBJ2-2, with D uncertain. Germline CDR1 MGHDK, CDR2 SYGVNS. V gave up 7 bases and J gave up 0 bases, with 18 bases separating them. The CDR3 has 17 amino acids. The CDR3 loop reads CASTAPVGSANTGELFF. As DNA, the CDR3 is TGTGCCAGCACCGCTCCCGTTGGCAGCGCGAACACCGGGGAGCTGTTTTTT. The full variable domain, rest sourced from reference TRBV25-1 and TRBJ2-2, is EADIYQTPRYLVIGTGKKITLECSQTMGHDKMYWYQQDPGMELHLIHYSYGVNSTEKGDLSSESTVSRIRTEHFPLTLESARPSHTSQYLCASTAPVGSANTGELFFGEGSRLTVL.

V gene TRBV12-3 or TRBV12-4 combines with J gene TRBJ1-4; D gene unclear. The CDR3 is made up of 13 amino acids. Trimming cost V 6 bases and J 8 bases, with 13 bases left between them. The CDR3 reads CASSLLRAEKLFF. The CDR3, as DNA: TGTGCCAGCAGCTTGCTCCGGGCCGAAAAACTGTTTTTT.

The chain recombines TRBV5-1 with TRBJ2-4, with D possibly TRBD1 on 6 matching bases. This CDR3 is 15 amino acids long. Germline V gives CDR1 SGHRS, CDR2 YFSETQ. Trimming removed 3 bases at V and 5 bases at J, with 15 bases between. The CDR3 is CASSSSPGHQNIQYF. CDR3 DNA sequence: TGCGCCAGCAGCTCATCCCCGGGACACCAAAACATTCAGTACTTC.